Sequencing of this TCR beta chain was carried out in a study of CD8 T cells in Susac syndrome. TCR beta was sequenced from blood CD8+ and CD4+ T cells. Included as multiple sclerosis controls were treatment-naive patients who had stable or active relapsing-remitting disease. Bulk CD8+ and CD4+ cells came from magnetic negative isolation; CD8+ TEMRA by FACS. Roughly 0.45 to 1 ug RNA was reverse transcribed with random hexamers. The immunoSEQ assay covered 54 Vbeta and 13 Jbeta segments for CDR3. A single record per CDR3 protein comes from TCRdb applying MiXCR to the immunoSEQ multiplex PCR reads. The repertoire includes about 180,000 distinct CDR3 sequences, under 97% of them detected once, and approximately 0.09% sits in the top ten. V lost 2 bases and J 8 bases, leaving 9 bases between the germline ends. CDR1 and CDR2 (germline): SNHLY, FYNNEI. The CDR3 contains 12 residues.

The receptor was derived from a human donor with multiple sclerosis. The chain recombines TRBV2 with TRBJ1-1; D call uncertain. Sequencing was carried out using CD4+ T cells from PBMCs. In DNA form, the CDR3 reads TGTGCCAGCAGTGAACAGAGCACAGAAGCTTTCTTT. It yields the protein CASSEQSTEAFF.